This T cell receptor (beta chain) was profiled in a study of T-cell memory formation after mild COVID-19. The wider study: The two donors had largely donor-specific TCR clusters.

This CDR3 has 15 residues. J gave up 3 bases and V 2 bases, and 6 bases lay outside the gene matches. Germline-derived CDR1 and CDR2 are MGHRA and YSYEKL. With constant-segment primers, 5'RACE yielded cDNA libraries of TCR alpha and TCR beta that carried sample barcodes and UMIs. From the 5' RACE reads, TCRdb called clonotypes with MiXCR, one entry per CDR3 protein. Seen here are about half a million distinct CDR3 sequences, 18% observed once, and the top ten hold 9% to 15%. V gene TRBV4-1 combines with J gene TRBJ2-7; 8 bases match TRBD1. Sequences were obtained from PBMCs or a T cell subset sorted from them (not recorded which). The source of this sequence is an adult woman who had mild COVID-19 (a few samples of this study predate the infection). Cell type and time point are not known. DNA for the CDR3: TGCGCCAGCAGCCAAACCGGGACAGGCCGCTACGAGCAGTACTTC. It yields the protein CASSQTGTGRYEQYF.